A selection of T cell receptor beta chains follows, all from one sample in a study of T cells in Graves' hyperthyroidism and ophthalmopathy. MiXCR, run by TCRdb on the multiplex PCR reads, gives a single entry per CDR3 protein. The top ten clones hold roughly 13% of a sample with about 560,000 distinct CDR3 sequences, 12% to 15% of them seen once. The sample comprised blood. Source of these receptors: a woman between 40 and 50 years old with Graves' hyperthyroidism. CDR3s include the opening cysteine and the closing phenylalanine or tryptophan. Each record gives: D gene, clone size, J gene, V gene, CDR3 DNA, CDR3 protein. D genes are given only for firm matches. Only part of the rows carry a size: once, few, many, or a class if the clone is expanded.

. | . | TRBJ1-1 | TRBV5-1 | TGCGCCAGCAGCTTGGAGCCCCTGGAAAACCCTCCTGAAGCTTTCTTT | CASSLEPLENPPEAFF
TRBD2 | few | TRBJ2-7 | TRBV20-1 | TGCAGTGCTAGAGATCTAGCGGGAGCCGATGAGCAGTACTTC | CSARDLAGADEQYF
TRBD1 | . | TRBJ2-7 | TRBV5-1 | TGCGCCAGCAGCCCACCCAATTACTCCGGGACAGGGTACGAGCAGTACTTC | CASSPPNYSGTGYEQYF
. | few | TRBJ2-2 | TRBV2 | TGTGCCAGCATCTCCCCCACCGGGGAGCTGTTTTTT | CASISPTGELFF
. | . | TRBJ2-7 | TRBV5-5 | TGTGCCAGCAGCCTTTCTGGGGGAACCATCTACTACGAGCAGTACTTC | CASSLSGGTIYYEQYF
. | . | TRBJ1-2 | TRBV29-1 | TGCAGCGTTGAAGATAGAGGACAGCACTATGGCTACACCTTC | CSVEDRGQHYGYTF
. | many | TRBJ2-5 | TRBV10-2 | TGCGCCAGCAGTGAAGTTGTGGGGACCCAGTACTTC | CASSEVVGTQYF
TRBD2 | many | TRBJ2-1 | TRBV12-3/TRBV12-4 | TGTGCCAGCAGTCCCCGGACTAGCCTTTCCTCCTACAATGAGCAGTTCTTC | CASSPRTSLSSYNEQFF
. | . | TRBJ1-4 | TRBV5-1 | TGCGCCAGCAGCTTGGCTGGATCTAATGAAAAACTGTTTTTT | CASSLAGSNEKLFF
. | many | TRBJ1-2 | TRBV12-3/TRBV12-4 | TGTGCCAGCAGTGACAATCACTACAACTATGGCTACACCTTC | CASSDNHYNYGYTF
TRBD1 | . | TRBJ2-1 | TRBV5-8 | TGTGCCAGCAGCATTACAGGGGGGTCAAAAAATGAGCAGTTCTTC | CASSITGGSKNEQFF
. | many | TRBJ1-2 | TRBV20-1 | TGCAGTGCTAGAGACAGGGAACTATACTATGGCTACACCTTC | CSARDRELYYGYTF
. | . | TRBJ1-5 | TRBV10-2 | TGCGCCAGCAGGGGGGGATTCAGGCAGCCCCAGCATTTT | CASRGGFRQPQHF
TRBD1 | . | TRBJ1-2 | TRBV11-2 | TGTGCCAGCAGCCAACCGGGACAGGGGGCTCTTGGCTACACCTTC | CASSQPGQGALGYTF
TRBD1 | few | TRBJ2-3 | TRBV27 | TGTGCCAGCAGTTTTAACCGGGACAGAGCCACAGATACGCAGTATTTT | CASSFNRDRATDTQYF
TRBD2 | few | TRBJ2-1 | TRBV6-1 | TGTGCCAGCAGTCGGCCCACTAGCGGTCCTTACAATGAGCAGTTCTTC | CASSRPTSGPYNEQFF
TRBD1 | many | TRBJ2-7 | TRBV7-2 | TGTGCCAGCAGCTTAGCTTCAGGGGGCTGGTACGAGCAGTACTTC | CASSLASGGWYEQYF
. | many | TRBJ2-7 | TRBV7-2 | TGTGCCAGCAGCTTAGGAGCTTCCTACGAGCAGTACTTC | CASSLGASYEQYF